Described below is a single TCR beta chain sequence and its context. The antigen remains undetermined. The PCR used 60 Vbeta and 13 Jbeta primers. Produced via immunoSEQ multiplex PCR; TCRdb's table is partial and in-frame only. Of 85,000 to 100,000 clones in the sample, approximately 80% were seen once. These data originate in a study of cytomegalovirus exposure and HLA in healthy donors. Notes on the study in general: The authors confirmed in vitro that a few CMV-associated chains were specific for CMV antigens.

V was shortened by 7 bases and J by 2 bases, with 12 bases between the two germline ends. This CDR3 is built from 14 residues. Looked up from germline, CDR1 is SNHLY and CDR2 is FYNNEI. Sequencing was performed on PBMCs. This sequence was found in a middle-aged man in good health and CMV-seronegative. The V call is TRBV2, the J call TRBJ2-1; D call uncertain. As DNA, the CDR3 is TGTGCCAGCAAAACCGCCGGTCCCTACAATGAGCAGTTCTTC. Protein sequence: CASKTAGPYNEQFF. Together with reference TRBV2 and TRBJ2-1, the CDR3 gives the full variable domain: EPEVTQTPSHQVTQMGQEVILRCVPISNHLYFYWYRQILGQKVEFLVSFYNNEISEKSEIFDDQFSVERPDGSNFTLKIRSTKLEDSAMYFCASKTAGPYNEQFFGPGTRLTVL.